The clone carrying this TCR beta chain was seen repeatedly, ten times or more. Its target is unknown. These data belong to a study of blood T cells in healthy people across ages. Broader study findings: Relative to aged donors, long-lived donors carried more naive CD4+ cells and displayed higher diversity. A roughly linear age-dependent decrease characterized TCR beta diversity per million T cells.

For the second PCR, which ran for about 7 to 12 cycles, a sample-barcoded 5' primer and a J-beta primer mix were used. Through a template-switch adaptor with 12 random nucleotides, each cDNA molecule received a tag. TCRdb redid the calling of the 5' RACE reads with MiXCR, one entry per CDR3 protein. The data hold approximately 810,000 distinct CDR3 sequences, with 29% observed a single time. Trimming removed 6 bases at V and 0 bases at J, with 7 bases between. Germline CDR1 is SGHVS and CDR2 is FQNEAQ. The CDR3 loop spans 13 amino acids. The specimen sequenced was blood. This sequence joins TRBV7-8 and TRBJ2-3; D is unresolved. This clonotype originated in an elderly woman in good health. In DNA form, the CDR3 reads TGTGCCAGCAGATCGACTAGCACAGATACGCAGTATTTT. Amino acid sequence: CASRSTSTDTQYF.